These T cell receptor beta chains were read from a single sample in a study of T cell changes during pregnancy in multiple sclerosis. The method was immunoSEQ multiplex PCR; TCRdb's version includes in-frame clones alone and lacks a portion of them. This table holds about 22,000 clones, roughly 89% found once. The input for sequencing was CD4+ T cells from peripheral blood mononuclear cells, taken in the third trimester of pregnancy. These receptors all stem from a female donor in good health, enrolled as a control in a pregnancy study. Both conserved end residues are part of each CDR3. A D gene is named only where the DNA matches it firmly. Only some rows state a clone size, as once, few, many or a class for expanded clones.

v_call	clone_size	j_call	d_call	cdr3_aa	cdr3_nt
TRBV6-4	-	TRBJ2-6	TRBD2	CASRKTSAGSGANVLTF	TGTGCCAGCAGGAAGACTAGCGCTGGCTCTGGGGCCAACGTCCTGACTTTC
TRBV7-9	-	TRBJ2-7	-	CASSSDSDLGEQYF	TGTGCCAGCAGCTCGGACAGCGACTTGGGGGAGCAGTACTTC
TRBV14	-	TRBJ1-4	-	CASSQDREHRATNEKLFF	TGTGCCAGCAGCCAAGACCGGGAACACCGTGCAACTAATGAAAAACTGTTTTTT
TRBV7-6	-	TRBJ2-1	TRBD2	CATGAGGNEQFF	TGTGCCACCGGAGCGGGGGGCAATGAGCAGTTCTTC
TRBV19	-	TRBJ1-2	-	CASSTGIANLNYGYTF	TGTGCCAGTAGTACAGGGATCGCCAACCTCAACTATGGCTACACCTTC
TRBV7-2	few	TRBJ1-4	-	CASSLTPATSWNEKLFF	TGTGCCAGCAGCTTAACCCCCGCGACTAGCTGGAATGAAAAACTGTTTTTT
TRBV19	-	TRBJ1-2	-	CASSIDGSGINYGYTF	TGTGCCAGTAGTATAGACGGGTCCGGGATTAACTATGGCTACACCTTC
TRBV6-4	-	TRBJ1-2	TRBD1	CASSDRDRGRGYTF	TGTGCCAGCAGTGACCGGGACAGGGGTCGTGGCTACACCTTC
TRBV7-9	-	TRBJ2-1	TRBD2	CASSSLAGAPNEQFF	TGTGCCAGCAGCTCGCTAGCGGGAGCCCCTAATGAGCAGTTCTTC
TRBV7-2	-	TRBJ2-3	-	CASSLVRSRGTQYF	TGTGCCAGCAGCTTAGTTCGGTCTAGAGGGACGCAGTATTTT
TRBV7-8	-	TRBJ2-2	-	CASSFSRTTTGELFF	TGTGCCAGCAGCTTCTCGAGGACAACAACCGGGGAGCTGTTTTTT
TRBV11-2	once	TRBJ2-5	-	CASSLAGRGAGETQYF	TGTGCCAGCAGCTTAGCCGGTCGCGGGGCTGGAGAGACCCAGTACTTC
TRBV19	-	TRBJ1-5	TRBD1	CASKSTGNTNQPQHF	TGTGCCAGTAAGTCGACAGGGAATACCAATCAGCCCCAGCATTTT
TRBV30	-	TRBJ1-3	TRBD1	CATGTGLLGNTIYF	TGTGCCACCGGGACAGGGTTACTTGGAAACACCATATATTTT
TRBV19	-	TRBJ1-1	-	CASKLPGHRKDNTEAFF	TGTGCCAGTAAACTGCCGGGACACCGAAAGGACAACACTGAAGCTTTCTTT
TRBV7-3	-	TRBJ2-3	-	CASSLIRTDTQYF	TGTGCCAGCAGCTTAATCAGGACAGATACGCAGTATTTT
TRBV5-6	-	TRBJ1-2	-	CASSLGLNPANYGYTF	TGTGCCAGCAGCTTGGGACTCAACCCCGCTAACTATGGCTACACCTTC
TRBV6-5	-	TRBJ1-2	TRBD1	CASSYSKGASGSYTF	TGTGCCAGCAGTTACTCGAAGGGGGCATCCGGGAGCTACACCTTC
TRBV2	-	TRBJ1-6	-	CASSRVIDRANSPLHF	TGTGCCAGCAGTAGGGTTATCGACAGAGCAAATTCACCCCTCCACTTT
TRBV2	-	TRBJ2-3	TRBD2	CASSEQGGIDTQYF	TGTGCCAGCAGTGAACAGGGAGGGATCGATACGCAGTATTTT
TRBV19	-	TRBJ2-2	TRBD1	CASRSGTVNTGELFF	TGTGCCAGTCGATCAGGGACAGTGAACACCGGGGAGCTGTTTTTT
TRBV5-1	-	TRBJ2-3	TRBD2	CASSPSRGAGNTDTQYF	TGCGCCAGCAGCCCGTCGCGGGGGGCGGGGAACACAGATACGCAGTATTTT